These T cell receptor beta chains were read from a single sample in a study of early T cells in non-severe SARS-CoV-2 infection. TCRdb re-analysed the 5' RACE reads in MiXCR, keeping a single row per CDR3 protein. Of approximately 97,000 distinct CDR3 sequences listed, roughly 13% are singletons. Sequencing used whole blood. Receptors were obtained from an adult who was a healthcare worker with PCR-confirmed SARS-CoV-2 infection or an uninfected control (not recorded which). Both conserved end residues are part of each CDR3. Fields, in order: CDR3 DNA, CDR3 protein, J gene, clone size, D gene, V gene. D genes are given only for firm matches. A row's size may be missing; if present it is once, few, many or a size class.

CDR3nt: TGTGCCAGCAGCTTACGGGGACTGACCTACGAGCAGTACTTC; CDR3aa: CASSLRGLTYEQYF; j_gene: TRBJ2-7; abundance: many; d_gene: -; v_gene: TRBV11-2
CDR3nt: TGCAGTGAGAAAGGTCGGGGGACCAATGAGCAGTTCTTC; CDR3aa: CSEKGRGTNEQFF; j_gene: TRBJ2-1; abundance: many; d_gene: -; v_gene: TRBV20-1
CDR3nt: TGTGCCAGCAGCGTAGCGGGCGGGCTACAGTTCTTC; CDR3aa: CASSVAGGLQFF; j_gene: TRBJ2-1; abundance: few; d_gene: -; v_gene: TRBV9
CDR3nt: TGTGCCAGCACTTCCCTGGGACAGGGAAATGAAAAACTGTTTTTT; CDR3aa: CASTSLGQGNEKLFF; j_gene: TRBJ1-4; abundance: many; d_gene: TRBD1; v_gene: TRBV6-6
CDR3nt: TGCAGTGCTTCGGGACAGACCCAAGAGACCCAGTACTTC; CDR3aa: CSASGQTQETQYF; j_gene: TRBJ2-5; abundance: few; d_gene: TRBD1; v_gene: TRBV20-1
CDR3nt: TGCGCCAGCAGCCAGAGTACTCTCCCCACTAGCGGACTGCAGTTCTTC; CDR3aa: CASSQSTLPTSGLQFF; j_gene: TRBJ2-1; abundance: few; d_gene: TRBD2; v_gene: TRBV4-1
CDR3nt: TGTGCCATCAGAGGGGAGAAGGATTCAGATACGCAGTATTTT; CDR3aa: CAIRGEKDSDTQYF; j_gene: TRBJ2-3; abundance: many; d_gene: -; v_gene: TRBV10-3
CDR3nt: TGTGCCAGCAGTAAAAGCGGGAGGGTTGTCCAAGAGACCCAGTACTTC; CDR3aa: CASSKSGRVVQETQYF; j_gene: TRBJ2-5; abundance: medium-sized; d_gene: TRBD2; v_gene: TRBV13
CDR3nt: TGCAGTGCTAGAGATTCAGGACTAGCGGCCCGCAAGTACTTC; CDR3aa: CSARDSGLAARKYF; j_gene: TRBJ2-7; abundance: -; d_gene: TRBD2; v_gene: TRBV20-1
CDR3nt: TGTGCCTGGAGACGGTCCGGGGAGACCCAGTACTTC; CDR3aa: CAWRRSGETQYF; j_gene: TRBJ2-5; abundance: many; d_gene: -; v_gene: TRBV30
CDR3nt: TGTGCCAGCAGCCCATCGGGGGCTGCAACTAATGAAAAACTGTTTTTT; CDR3aa: CASSPSGAATNEKLFF; j_gene: TRBJ1-4; abundance: many; d_gene: -; v_gene: TRBV6-5
CDR3nt: TGTGCCACCAGCAGGACCGCTCCAGGACAGGGGAGAAATGAGCAGTTCTTC; CDR3aa: CATSRTAPGQGRNEQFF; j_gene: TRBJ2-1; abundance: many; d_gene: TRBD1; v_gene: TRBV15
CDR3nt: TGCAGCGTTGAAGACGTTGGGGGTAGCGGGACCGAGACCCAGTACTTC; CDR3aa: CSVEDVGGSGTETQYF; j_gene: TRBJ2-5; abundance: -; d_gene: TRBD2; v_gene: TRBV29-1
CDR3nt: TGTGCCAGCAGTTCTTCTGGGGCGGGATGGCAGTACTTC; CDR3aa: CASSSSGAGWQYF; j_gene: TRBJ2-7; abundance: -; d_gene: -; v_gene: TRBV28
CDR3nt: TGTGCCTGGAGTGTATGGCTGTCCTCCACAGATACGCAGTATTTT; CDR3aa: CAWSVWLSSTDTQYF; j_gene: TRBJ2-3; abundance: -; d_gene: -; v_gene: TRBV30
CDR3nt: TGTGCCAGCAGTCCCCGAGGACAGGACTACGAGCAGTACTTC; CDR3aa: CASSPRGQDYEQYF; j_gene: TRBJ2-7; abundance: -; d_gene: TRBD1; v_gene: TRBV28
CDR3nt: TGCGCCAGCAGCCAACAATCGCCAGATACGCAGTATTTT; CDR3aa: CASSQQSPDTQYF; j_gene: TRBJ2-3; abundance: -; d_gene: -; v_gene: TRBV4-1
CDR3nt: TGTGCCAGCAGTGCCGACACAGATACGCAGTATTTT; CDR3aa: CASSADTDTQYF; j_gene: TRBJ2-3; abundance: -; d_gene: -; v_gene: TRBV2
CDR3nt: TGCAGCGTTGAGACACAGGGGCCCACAGATACGCAGTATTTT; CDR3aa: CSVETQGPTDTQYF; j_gene: TRBJ2-3; abundance: -; d_gene: TRBD1; v_gene: TRBV29-1
CDR3nt: TGCGCCAGCAGCCAAGTCCTAGCGGCGAGCTCCTATAATTCACCCCTCCACTTT; CDR3aa: CASSQVLAASSYNSPLHF; j_gene: TRBJ1-6; abundance: few; d_gene: -; v_gene: TRBV4-1
CDR3nt: TGTGCCAGCAGTGAGCCTAGCGGGAGTTCGAATGAGCAGTTCTTC; CDR3aa: CASSEPSGSSNEQFF; j_gene: TRBJ2-1; abundance: many; d_gene: TRBD2; v_gene: TRBV2
CDR3nt: TGCAGTGCTCGGGGGACAGGAAGAAACTATGGCTACACCTTC; CDR3aa: CSARGTGRNYGYTF; j_gene: TRBJ1-2; abundance: -; d_gene: TRBD1; v_gene: TRBV20-1
CDR3nt: TGTGCCAGCAACCGATTTGGACAGGGTGAAGCTTTCTTT; CDR3aa: CASNRFGQGEAFF; j_gene: TRBJ1-1; abundance: -; d_gene: TRBD1; v_gene: TRBV2
CDR3nt: TGTGCCAGCAGTTACTCTCCACGGGGGCTCTATGGCTACACCTTC; CDR3aa: CASSYSPRGLYGYTF; j_gene: TRBJ1-2; abundance: many; d_gene: -; v_gene: TRBV6-5
CDR3nt: TGTGCCAGCAGTCCGCCCGGGACAGGGGGCGGGGAGCTGTTTTTT; CDR3aa: CASSPPGTGGGELFF; j_gene: TRBJ2-2; abundance: -; d_gene: TRBD1; v_gene: TRBV12-3/TRBV12-4
CDR3nt: TGTGCCAGTAGTATATGGACTAGCGGCACAGATACGCAGTATTTT; CDR3aa: CASSIWTSGTDTQYF; j_gene: TRBJ2-3; abundance: many; d_gene: TRBD2; v_gene: TRBV19
CDR3nt: TGTGCCAGCCTTGGGTCGACCGAAACATACGAGCAGTACTTC; CDR3aa: CASLGSTETYEQYF; j_gene: TRBJ2-7; abundance: many; d_gene: -; v_gene: TRBV28
CDR3nt: TGCAGTGCTAGAGATAGGGGTATCTTCCCACGATTT; CDR3aa: CSARDRGIFPRF; j_gene: TRBJ1-1; abundance: -; d_gene: -; v_gene: TRBV20-1
CDR3nt: TGTGCCAGCAGACGACTCAGTAATGAAAAACTGTTTTTT; CDR3aa: CASRRLSNEKLFF; j_gene: TRBJ1-4; abundance: many; d_gene: -; v_gene: TRBV12-3/TRBV12-4
CDR3nt: TGTGCCAGCAGCTTCCGCACGGCCAATGAGCAGTTCTTC; CDR3aa: CASSFRTANEQFF; j_gene: TRBJ2-1; abundance: many; d_gene: -; v_gene: TRBV7-9
CDR3nt: TGTGCCAGCAGCTTAGGAGCTAACACAGATACGCAGTATTTT; CDR3aa: CASSLGANTDTQYF; j_gene: TRBJ2-3; abundance: few; d_gene: -; v_gene: TRBV7-6
CDR3nt: TGTGCCAGCAGTCGACACGGAAGGGGACTAGGTACCGGCGAGCAGTTCTTC; CDR3aa: CASSRHGRGLGTGEQFF; j_gene: TRBJ2-1; abundance: many; d_gene: TRBD2; v_gene: TRBV27
CDR3nt: TGTGCCAGCAGCGTACTATCCCACGGACCAAGTTCTAGAGAGCAGTTCTTC; CDR3aa: CASSVLSHGPSSREQFF; j_gene: TRBJ2-1; abundance: -; d_gene: -; v_gene: TRBV9
CDR3nt: TGCAGCGTTGGTCGGACAGGGGCCGGCTATGGCTACACCTTC; CDR3aa: CSVGRTGAGYGYTF; j_gene: TRBJ1-2; abundance: many; d_gene: TRBD1; v_gene: TRBV29-1
CDR3nt: TGTGCCACCAGTGAAGGGGACAGGATTAATGAAAAACTGTTTTTT; CDR3aa: CATSEGDRINEKLFF; j_gene: TRBJ1-4; abundance: few; d_gene: TRBD1; v_gene: TRBV24-1
CDR3nt: TGCAGTGCTAGATCGGGACAGGGCCTAGACGAGCAGTACTTC; CDR3aa: CSARSGQGLDEQYF; j_gene: TRBJ2-7; abundance: -; d_gene: TRBD1; v_gene: TRBV20-1
CDR3nt: TGTGCCAGCAGTCAAACGAGCCTAGCCAAAAACATTCAGTACTTC; CDR3aa: CASSQTSLAKNIQYF; j_gene: TRBJ2-4; abundance: few; d_gene: -; v_gene: TRBV6-5
CDR3nt: TGCAGCGTTGGTTGGGGGACCGACACTGAAGCTTTCTTT; CDR3aa: CSVGWGTDTEAFF; j_gene: TRBJ1-1; abundance: -; d_gene: -; v_gene: TRBV29-1
CDR3nt: TGTGCCAGCAGTTACTTCCAGGGAGCAGTTGGAAACACCATATATTTT; CDR3aa: CASSYFQGAVGNTIYF; j_gene: TRBJ1-3; abundance: many; d_gene: -; v_gene: TRBV6-5
CDR3nt: TGTGCCAGCACCCTAAGAGCGGGAAGCACAGATACGCAGTATTTT; CDR3aa: CASTLRAGSTDTQYF; j_gene: TRBJ2-3; abundance: many; d_gene: TRBD2; v_gene: TRBV12-3/TRBV12-4
CDR3nt: TGTGCCAGCAGCTCCTGGACCCAAACCGGGGAGCTGTTTTTT; CDR3aa: CASSSWTQTGELFF; j_gene: TRBJ2-2; abundance: -; d_gene: -; v_gene: TRBV11-2
CDR3nt: TGTGCCAGCAGCTTGGGGGCTTTCGGGACTAGCGGAAGCAATGAGCAGTTCTTC; CDR3aa: CASSLGAFGTSGSNEQFF; j_gene: TRBJ2-1; abundance: -; d_gene: TRBD2; v_gene: TRBV5-6
CDR3nt: TGTGCCACCAGTCTAGGGACAAGCTCAACAGAGGAGCAGTTCTTC; CDR3aa: CATSLGTSSTEEQFF; j_gene: TRBJ2-1; abundance: many; d_gene: -; v_gene: TRBV24-1
CDR3nt: TGTGCCAGCAGCCCCTGGGACTCACAATTCCTCTACGAGCAGTACTTC; CDR3aa: CASSPWDSQFLYEQYF; j_gene: TRBJ2-7; abundance: many; d_gene: -; v_gene: TRBV11-2
CDR3nt: TGTGCCAGCAGTCGACAGTTTAACACCGGGGAGCTGTTTTTT; CDR3aa: CASSRQFNTGELFF; j_gene: TRBJ2-2; abundance: -; d_gene: -; v_gene: TRBV27
CDR3nt: TGTGCCAGCAGCTTAATTGGGAGCACAGATACGCAGTATTTT; CDR3aa: CASSLIGSTDTQYF; j_gene: TRBJ2-3; abundance: many; d_gene: -; v_gene: TRBV7-9
CDR3nt: TGTGCCAGCAGTTTGGCGGGGCCTACCTACGGGCAGTACTTC; CDR3aa: CASSLAGPTYGQYF; j_gene: TRBJ2-7; abundance: -; d_gene: -; v_gene: TRBV28
CDR3nt: TGTGCCAGCAGCCGAAGGGGCGGAGATGGCTACACCTTC; CDR3aa: CASSRRGGDGYTF; j_gene: TRBJ1-2; abundance: -; d_gene: -; v_gene: TRBV7-9
CDR3nt: TGCAGTGCCACGGGGTCAGGTAGCGGGAGGACCGGGGCCAACGTCCTGACTTTC; CDR3aa: CSATGSGSGRTGANVLTF; j_gene: TRBJ2-6; abundance: many; d_gene: TRBD2; v_gene: TRBV20-1
CDR3nt: TGTGCCAGCGGGACAGGGGGCCGGTCGGTCGGGGAGACCCAGTACTTC; CDR3aa: CASGTGGRSVGETQYF; j_gene: TRBJ2-5; abundance: -; d_gene: TRBD1; v_gene: TRBV9
CDR3nt: TGTGCCAGCAGGAAAAGGGGCAAACAGGGTTTTCAGCCCCAGCATTTT; CDR3aa: CASRKRGKQGFQPQHF; j_gene: TRBJ1-5; abundance: many; d_gene: -; v_gene: TRBV6-6
CDR3nt: TGTGCCAGCAGCTTAAGCGGGAGGGCGAACGAGCAGTACTTC; CDR3aa: CASSLSGRANEQYF; j_gene: TRBJ2-7; abundance: few; d_gene: TRBD2; v_gene: TRBV11-2
CDR3nt: TGTGCCACCAGTGATCCCTCGAGGGATGAGCAGTTCTTC; CDR3aa: CATSDPSRDEQFF; j_gene: TRBJ2-1; abundance: -; d_gene: -; v_gene: TRBV24-1
CDR3nt: TGTGCCAGCAGCAAAGCGCCTATAGACTCCTACAATGAGCAGTTCTTC; CDR3aa: CASSKAPIDSYNEQFF; j_gene: TRBJ2-1; abundance: -; d_gene: -; v_gene: TRBV21-1
CDR3nt: TGTGCCAGCAGCGGAGAGCTTTACCGCCGCTATGGCTACACCTTC; CDR3aa: CASSGELYRRYGYTF; j_gene: TRBJ1-2; abundance: -; d_gene: -; v_gene: TRBV2
CDR3nt: TGTGCCAGCAGGCCCACTAGCGGGAGAAATAAAGATACGCAGTATTTT; CDR3aa: CASRPTSGRNKDTQYF; j_gene: TRBJ2-3; abundance: -; d_gene: TRBD2; v_gene: TRBV7-2
CDR3nt: TGTGCCAGCAGCTTAAGGGAAGACAGGGGGCGGTACAATGAGCAGTTCTTC; CDR3aa: CASSLREDRGRYNEQFF; j_gene: TRBJ2-1; abundance: -; d_gene: TRBD1; v_gene: TRBV13